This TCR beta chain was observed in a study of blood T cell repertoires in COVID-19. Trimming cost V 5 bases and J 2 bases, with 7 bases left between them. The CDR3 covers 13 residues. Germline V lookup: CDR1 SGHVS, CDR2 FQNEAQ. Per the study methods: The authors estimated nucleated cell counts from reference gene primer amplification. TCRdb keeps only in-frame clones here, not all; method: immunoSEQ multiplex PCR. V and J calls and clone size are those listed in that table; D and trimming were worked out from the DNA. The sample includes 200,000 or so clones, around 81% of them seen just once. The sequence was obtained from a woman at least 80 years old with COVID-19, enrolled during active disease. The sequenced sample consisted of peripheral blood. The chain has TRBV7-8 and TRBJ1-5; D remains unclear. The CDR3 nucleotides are TGTGCCAGCAGCCACGGAGGCAATCAGCCCCAGCATTTT. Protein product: CASSHGGNQPQHF.